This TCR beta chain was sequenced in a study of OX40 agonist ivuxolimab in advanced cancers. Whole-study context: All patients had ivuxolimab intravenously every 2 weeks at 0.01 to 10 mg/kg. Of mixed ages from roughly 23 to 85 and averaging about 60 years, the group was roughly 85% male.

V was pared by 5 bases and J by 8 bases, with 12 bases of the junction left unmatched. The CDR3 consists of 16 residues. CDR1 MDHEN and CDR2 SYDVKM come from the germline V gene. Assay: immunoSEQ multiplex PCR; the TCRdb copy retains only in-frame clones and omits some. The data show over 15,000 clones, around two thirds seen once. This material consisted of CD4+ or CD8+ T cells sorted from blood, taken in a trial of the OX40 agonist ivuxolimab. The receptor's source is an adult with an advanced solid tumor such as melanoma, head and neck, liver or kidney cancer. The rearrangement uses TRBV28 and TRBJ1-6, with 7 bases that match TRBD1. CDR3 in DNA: TGTGCCAGCAGTCCCCGGGGAGGGGGCTCTGATTCACCCCTCCACTTT. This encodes CASSPRGGGSDSPLHF.